Shown below are 12 T cell receptor beta chains from a single sample sequenced in a study of blood T cell repertoires in COVID-19. This table comes from immunoSEQ multiplex PCR, and its TCRdb copy is limited to in-frame clones, with some not included. The table records about 410,000 clones, roughly 85% of them present only once. The sample taken for sequencing was peripheral blood. The receptor source for this set is a woman aged 25 to 39 with active or convalescent COVID-19.

This clone was counted a few times. The V call is TRBV4-1, the J call TRBJ2-7, with unresolved D. Between the trimmed V and J ends, which lost 1 base and 6 bases, there was a span of 16 bases. CDR3 size: 15 residues. Germline CDR1 reads MGHRA; CDR2 reads YSYEKL. In DNA, the CDR3 is TGCGCCAGCAGCCAAGGATCCCACTCTGGTGGCGAGCAGTACTTC. It translates to CASSQGSHSGGEQYF.

The chain recombines TRBV3-1 (or the pseudogene TRBV3-2) with TRBJ1-3; TRBD1 agrees at 9 bases. J was trimmed by 0 bases and V by 1 base; bases with no gene match: 7. Per germline, CDR1 LGHDT and CDR2 YNNKEL (reference sequence). This CDR3 comprises 18 residues. The CDR3: CASSQGQGVIVSGNTIYF. The CDR3 DNA reads TGTGCCAGCAGCCAAGGACAGGGGGTAATAGTCTCTGGAAACACCATATATTTT.

The count of this clone is one. The chain joins TRBV30 to TRBJ1-5; D not certain. This CDR3 is built from 13 residues. V lost 2 bases, J lost 8 bases, and 13 bases lay in between. Germline-derived CDR1 and CDR2 are GTSNPN and SVGIG (reference sequence). In nucleotides, the CDR3 is TGTGCCTGGAGTTCGACGGGTTACGAGCCCCAGCATTTT. Translating gives CAWSSTGYEPQHF.

The V call is TRBV11-2, the J call TRBJ2-1; 7 bases are shared with TRBD1. CDR3 length equals 12 residues. With V trimmed by 5 bases and J by 6 bases, 1 base remained unmatched. Germline V lookup: CDR1 SGHAT, CDR2 FQNNGV. The CDR3 bases are TGTGCCAGCAGCCCAGGGGGCAATGAGCAGTTCTTC. Amino acids: CASSPGGNEQFF.

The V call is TRBV28, the J call TRBJ1-2; 7 bases are a match to TRBD1. Germline lookup yields CDR1 MDHEN and CDR2 SYDVKM. Trimming removed 8 bases from V and 3 bases from J; junction bases left unmatched: 6. The CDR3 is 13 residues long. The CDR3 coding sequence is TGTGCCAGCTCTATGGGGACAGACTATGGCTACACCTTC. It encodes CASSMGTDYGYTF.

V and J are TRBV12-3 or TRBV12-4 and TRBJ1-2; a possible D gene is TRBD1 (6 bases). The CDR3 contains 11 residues. V was trimmed by 3 bases and J by 9 bases, leaving 8 bases between them. CDR3 loop: CASSFRDSYTF. DNA of the CDR3: TGTGCCAGCAGTTTCCGGGACAGCTACACCTTC.

The chain recombines TRBV18 with TRBJ1-1, with D tentatively TRBD1 (6 bases). Per germline, CDR1 KGHSH and CDR2 LQKENI. V dropped 1 base and J dropped 1 base, with 10 bases sitting between them. The CDR3 covers 15 residues. The CDR3 sequence: CASSPRQASNTEAFF. CDR3 DNA: TGTGCCAGCTCACCACGACAGGCGTCGAACACTGAAGCTTTCTTT.

The chain employs TRBV5-6 and TRBJ2-1; 7 bases are a match to TRBD1. The CDR3 loop spans 16 amino acids. Germline loops: CDR1 SGHDT, CDR2 YYEEEE. V dropped 2 bases and J dropped 0; count of bases not matched to a gene: 5. For the CDR3, the DNA is TGTGCCAGCAGCTTTTACAGGGGCGGCTCCTACAATGAGCAGTTCTTC. Residues: CASSFYRGGSYNEQFF.

The gene calls are TRBV5-1 and TRBJ2-7; D remains unclear. Trimming shortened V by 0 bases and J by 3 bases, and 7 bases separated the two germline ends. Germline-derived CDR1 and CDR2 are SGHRS and YFSETQ. The CDR3 is 13 amino acids. The CDR3 loop is CASSLARDYEQYF. The DNA of the CDR3 is TGCGCCAGCAGCTTGGCGCGCGACTACGAGCAGTACTTC.

The chain recombines TRBV5-1 with TRBJ1-2, with TRBD1 matching 10 bases. Trimming cost V 4 bases and J 3 bases; bases outside gene matches: 3. The CDR3 extends over 14 amino acids. Germline CDR1 SGHRS, CDR2 YFSETQ. The CDR3 DNA reads as TGCGCCAGCAGCAGAGGGACAGGGGACTATGGCTACACCTTC. Translated, it gives CASSRGTGDYGYTF.

This clone was detected only a few times. The chain recombines TRBV28 with TRBJ2-1; 7 bases align to TRBD2. Germline CDR1 is MDHEN and CDR2 is SYDVKM. This CDR3 spans 15 amino acids. After removal of 6 bases from V and 3 bases from J, the junction contained 8 bases not matched to a gene. The CDR3 DNA follows: TGTGCCAGCAGCACCCCGGGGGGTAGCTACAATGAGCAGTTCTTC. This encodes CASSTPGGSYNEQFF.

This clone is a singleton in its sample. The J gene is TRBJ2-6, the V gene TRBV2; possible D gene TRBD2, 5 bases. This CDR3 region has 18 residues. Trimming took 6 bases from V and 1 from J, leaving 19 bases between them. Germline V gene sequence: CDR1 SNHLY, CDR2 FYNNEI. CDR3 sequence: CASRNHEFRESGANVLTF. The CDR3, as DNA: TGTGCCAGCAGGAACCATGAATTTAGGGAGTCTGGGGCCAACGTCCTGACTTTC.